This T cell receptor beta chain was retrieved from a study of beta chain features in type 1 diabetes. Study-level findings and limits: TCRB repertoires of naive, central memory and Treg cells appeared more similar among patients than among healthy donors. Individuals with type 1 diabetes displayed fewer insertions and more deletions at VDJ junctions. All four CD4+ subsets of Type 1 diabetes patients contained TCRB CDR3s that were moderately but significantly shorter.

Naive, central memory, regulatory and stem cell-like memory cells within the CD4+ compartment were sorted using CD45RO/CCR7/CD25/CD127/CD95/CD27. The sequenced template was cDNA made from the entire isolated RNA. Profiled with immunoSEQ multiplex PCR; TCRdb holds only in-frame clones, not every one. In the table there are under 800,000 clones, roughly a sixth of which are singletons. In its sample, this clone was seen a few times. Its antigen remains unidentified. In germline, CDR1 is LGHNA, CDR2 YNFKEQ. J lost 8 bases, V lost 1 base, and 2 bases had no gene match. The CDR3 spans 14 residues. The chain uses TRBV4-2 and TRBJ1-4; TRBD1 aligns across 9 bases. The sample comprised naive CD4+ T cells from blood. The sequence derives from a man between 18 and 35 years old in good health. The CDR3 is CASSQGQGDEKLFF. The CDR3 bases are TGTGCCAGCAGCCAAGGACAGGGGGACGAAAAACTGTTTTTT.